The rows below give T cell receptor beta chains drawn from one sample of a study of OX40 agonist ivuxolimab in advanced cancers. Data came from immunoSEQ multiplex PCR; TCRdb stores just in-frame clones and leaves some out. The sample lists roughly 70,000 clones, just over 85% occurring once. The specimen was CD4+ or CD8+ T cells sorted from blood, collected in a trial of the OX40 agonist ivuxolimab. These receptors all stem from an adult with an advanced solid tumor such as melanoma, head and neck, liver or kidney cancer. The CDR3 runs from the conserved cysteine through the conserved F or W. D genes are given only for firm matches. Clone size appears in some rows only: once, few, many, or a class for an expanded clone.

V: TRBV28; D: .; size: .; J: TRBJ2-1; CDR3: CASTRPSQSNEQFF; DNA: TGTGCCAGCACCCGGCCGTCCCAATCCAATGAGCAGTTCTTC
V: TRBV11-2; D: TRBD2; size: .; J: TRBJ2-2; CDR3: CASSLEAVVGLAGAGELFF; DNA: TGTGCCAGCAGCTTAGAAGCGGTAGTGGGTCTAGCGGGAGCCGGGGAGCTGTTTTTT
V: TRBV5-1; D: .; size: .; J: TRBJ2-1; CDR3: CASSLDSSYNEQFF; DNA: TGCGCCAGCAGCTTGGATAGCTCCTACAATGAGCAGTTCTTC
V: TRBV27; D: TRBD2; size: many; J: TRBJ2-7; CDR3: CASTPAGGNEQYF; DNA: TGTGCCAGCACCCCCGCGGGGGGGAACGAGCAGTACTTC
V: TRBV28; D: .; size: .; J: TRBJ1-2; CDR3: CASSAEPANYGYTF; DNA: TGTGCCAGCAGTGCCGAGCCAGCTAACTATGGCTACACCTTC
V: TRBV5-1; D: .; size: once; J: TRBJ1-4; CDR3: CASSLARRTATNEKLFF; DNA: TGCGCCAGCAGCTTGGCCCGCAGGACTGCAACTAATGAAAAACTGTTTTTT
V: TRBV5-6; D: TRBD1; size: once; J: TRBJ1-4; CDR3: CASSVVGTANEKLFF; DNA: TGTGCCAGCAGCGTCGTAGGGACAGCGAATGAAAAACTGTTTTTT
V: TRBV19; D: .; size: .; J: TRBJ2-5; CDR3: CASSTLSGDETQYF; DNA: TGTGCCAGTAGTACTCTGTCAGGGGACGAGACCCAGTACTTC
V: TRBV10-3; D: TRBD1; size: .; J: TRBJ2-7; CDR3: CATLDRGADEQYF; DNA: TGTGCCACCCTGGACAGGGGAGCCGACGAGCAGTACTTC
V: TRBV11-2; D: TRBD1; size: .; J: TRBJ2-7; CDR3: CASSLQTGLREQYF; DNA: TGTGCCAGCAGCCTCCAGACAGGGCTAAGGGAGCAGTACTTC
V: TRBV28; D: .; size: .; J: TRBJ1-2; CDR3: CASSSPGLGYTF; DNA: TGTGCCAGCAGTTCCCCAGGGCTCGGCTACACCTTC
V: TRBV7-9; D: .; size: once; J: TRBJ1-3; CDR3: CASSLGPTVSGNTIYF; DNA: TGTGCCAGCAGCCTAGGACCGACCGTCTCTGGAAACACCATATATTTT
V: TRBV6-5; D: .; size: .; J: TRBJ1-5; CDR3: CASSKGDQPQHF; DNA: TGTGCCAGCAGTAAGGGGGATCAGCCCCAGCATTTT
V: TRBV7-9; D: TRBD1; size: .; J: TRBJ2-7; CDR3: CASSQARGPVHEQYF; DNA: TGTGCCAGCAGCCAAGCGAGGGGGCCTGTGCACGAGCAGTACTTC
V: TRBV19; D: .; size: .; J: TRBJ1-5; CDR3: CASSGSSNQPQHF; DNA: TGTGCCAGTTCAGGGTCTAGCAATCAGCCCCAGCATTTT
V: TRBV15; D: .; size: .; J: TRBJ2-3; CDR3: CATSRARDSISTQYF; DNA: TGTGCCACCAGCAGAGCCCGGGACTCAATATCTACGCAGTATTTT
V: TRBV5-1; D: .; size: once; J: TRBJ2-3; CDR3: CASSLTTDTQYF; DNA: TGCGCCAGCAGCTTGACCACAGATACGCAGTATTTT
V: TRBV5-1; D: .; size: .; J: TRBJ1-4; CDR3: CASQGSDRNEKLFF; DNA: TGCGCCAGCCAAGGATCGGACCGTAATGAAAAACTGTTTTTT
V: TRBV15; D: .; size: .; J: TRBJ2-2; CDR3: CATSIGRTHNTGELFF; DNA: TGTGCCACCAGCATAGGGAGGACCCACAACACCGGGGAGCTGTTTTTT
V: TRBV15; D: TRBD1; size: .; J: TRBJ1-5; CDR3: CATSRELTGGSNQPQHF; DNA: TGTGCCACCAGCAGAGAGTTGACAGGGGGCAGCAATCAGCCCCAGCATTTT
V: TRBV2; D: .; size: few; J: TRBJ1-5; CDR3: CASNLQDQPQHF; DNA: TGTGCCAGCAACCTACAGGATCAGCCCCAGCATTTT
V: TRBV6-4; D: .; size: .; J: TRBJ1-1; CDR3: CASSAWENTEAFF; DNA: TGTGCCAGCAGTGCTTGGGAGAACACTGAAGCTTTCTTT
V: TRBV28; D: .; size: .; J: TRBJ2-5; CDR3: CASSFGIGETQYF; DNA: TGTGCCAGCAGTTTCGGGATCGGGGAGACCCAGTACTTC
V: TRBV10-3; D: TRBD2; size: .; J: TRBJ2-1; CDR3: CAIRTSGATYNEQFF; DNA: TGTGCCATCAGGACTAGCGGGGCCACCTACAATGAGCAGTTCTTC
V: TRBV15; D: .; size: .; J: TRBJ1-4; CDR3: CATSRGTGPGATNEKLFF; DNA: TGTGCCACCAGCAGGGGGACGGGTCCGGGGGCAACTAATGAAAAACTGTTTTTT
V: TRBV7-3; D: TRBD1; size: .; J: TRBJ2-5; CDR3: CASSSGQQETQYF; DNA: TGTGCCAGCAGCTCGGGACAGCAAGAGACCCAGTACTTC
V: TRBV19; D: .; size: .; J: TRBJ2-5; CDR3: CASRGAANQETQYF; DNA: TGTGCCAGTAGGGGGGCAGCGAACCAAGAGACCCAGTACTTC
V: TRBV18; D: .; size: .; J: TRBJ2-3; CDR3: CASSPNFTDTQYF; DNA: TGTGCCAGCTCACCAAACTTCACAGATACGCAGTATTTT
V: TRBV19; D: .; size: .; J: TRBJ1-1; CDR3: CASSPGLTGLNTEAFF; DNA: TGTGCCAGTAGTCCGGGTCTTACAGGGTTGAACACTGAAGCTTTCTTT
V: TRBV6-5; D: .; size: few; J: TRBJ1-4; CDR3: CASSYSTRGEKLFF; DNA: TGTGCCAGCAGTTACTCCACGAGGGGTGAAAAACTGTTTTTT
V: TRBV7-3; D: TRBD2; size: .; J: TRBJ2-1; CDR3: CASSTRGGLAGNNEQFF; DNA: TGTGCCAGCAGCACGCGCGGGGGTCTAGCGGGAAACAATGAGCAGTTCTTC
V: TRBV5-8; D: .; size: .; J: TRBJ1-1; CDR3: CASSSQSNTEAFF; DNA: TGTGCCAGCAGCTCTCAGTCGAACACTGAAGCTTTCTTT
V: TRBV5-1; D: .; size: .; J: TRBJ1-3; CDR3: CASSLVGDSGNTIYF; DNA: TGCGCCAGCAGCTTGGTGGGAGACTCTGGAAACACCATATATTTT
V: TRBV11-3; D: .; size: .; J: TRBJ1-2; CDR3: CASSLVLLGYTF; DNA: TGTGCCAGCAGCTTAGTTCTCCTAGGCTACACCTTC
V: TRBV7-9; D: TRBD1; size: .; J: TRBJ1-5; CDR3: CASSSQGAWGNQPQHF; DNA: TGTGCCAGCAGCTCACAGGGGGCTTGGGGCAATCAGCCCCAGCATTTT
V: TRBV28; D: .; size: few; J: TRBJ1-1; CDR3: CASRPGDVSTEAFF; DNA: TGTGCCAGCCGTCCGGGGGACGTGAGCACTGAAGCTTTCTTT
V: TRBV25-1; D: .; size: .; J: TRBJ2-1; CDR3: CASSEFGTGGGNEQFF; DNA: TGTGCCAGCAGTGAATTTGGGACTGGGGGTGGGAATGAGCAGTTCTTC
V: TRBV12-5; D: .; size: once; J: TRBJ1-2; CDR3: CASGLSGSYGYTF; DNA: TGTGCTAGTGGTTTGAGTGGTTCCTATGGCTACACCTTC
V: TRBV28; D: TRBD1; size: .; J: TRBJ1-2; CDR3: CASRTGDNYGYTF; DNA: TGTGCCAGCAGGACAGGGGACAACTATGGCTACACCTTC
V: TRBV19; D: TRBD2; size: .; J: TRBJ2-3; CDR3: CASRRTSGRADTQYF; DNA: TGTGCCAGTAGAAGGACTAGCGGGAGGGCAGATACGCAGTATTTT
V: TRBV11-3; D: TRBD2; size: .; J: TRBJ2-3; CDR3: CASSFSGADTQYF; DNA: TGTGCCAGCAGCTTTAGCGGGGCAGATACGCAGTATTTT
V: TRBV5-4; D: TRBD1; size: .; J: TRBJ1-2; CDR3: CASSSGQAGVYGYTF; DNA: TGTGCCAGCAGCTCCGGACAGGCAGGGGTGTATGGCTACACCTTC
V: TRBV2; D: .; size: .; J: TRBJ2-1; CDR3: CASSDDNEQFF; DNA: TGTGCCAGCAGTGATGACAATGAGCAGTTCTTC
V: TRBV6-4; D: .; size: .; J: TRBJ1-5; CDR3: CASSEEGTLGQPQHF; DNA: TGTGCCAGCAGTGAAGAGGGAACCTTAGGTCAGCCCCAGCATTTT
V: TRBV5-1; D: .; size: .; J: TRBJ2-2; CDR3: CASSLYSANTGELFF; DNA: TGCGCCAGCAGCTTGTATAGCGCGAACACCGGGGAGCTGTTTTTT
V: TRBV2; D: .; size: once; J: TRBJ2-7; CDR3: CASSPRNRDSGGSYEQYF; DNA: TGTGCCAGCAGTCCCCGTAACCGGGACTCAGGGGGCTCCTACGAGCAGTACTTC
V: TRBV27; D: .; size: .; J: TRBJ1-2; CDR3: CASSPRGPNYGYTF; DNA: TGTGCCAGCAGTCCCCGGGGGCCGAACTATGGCTACACCTTC